The 19 T cell receptor beta chains given below trace back to one sample, sequenced in a study of blood T cell repertoires in COVID-19 (dated by TCRdb to 2018 to 2020). Preparation of the library involved the immunoSEQ multiplex PCR assay. TCRdb re-hosts the immuneACCESS table, in-frame sequences only. Its copies lack some clones; in the studies checked, an unresolved V gene accounts for under half of them, and the cause for the rest is not known. This sample gives some 250,000 clones in total; around 88% of them show up just once. The ten largest account for 3.3% of the sample. Sequencing used PBMCs or T cells enriched from blood (not recorded which). Every receptor here comes from a woman in her forties with acute COVID-19.

The gene calls are TRBV2 and TRBJ1-3; 11 bases are a match to TRBD1. Germline trimming cut 6 bases from V and 0 bases from J; bases unmatched to any gene: 1. The CDR3 is made up of 15 amino acids. Germline V CDR1 and CDR2: SNHLY, FYNNEI. CDR3 sequence reads: CASRGQGVSGNTIYF. CDR3 DNA: TGTGCCAGCAGGGGACAGGGGGTCTCTGGAAACACCATATATTTT.

The J gene is TRBJ2-2, the V gene TRBV6-5; the D gene is possibly TRBD1 (6 bases). There are 16 residues in the CDR3. With 4 bases removed from V and 1 base from J, the gap between germline ends came to 13 bases. Germline CDR1 reads MNHEY; CDR2 reads SVGAGI. The CDR3 DNA follows: TGTGCCAGCAGTTTAAGTAGGACAGAGAACACCGGGGAGCTGTTTTTT. It is translated as CASSLSRTENTGELFF.

The chain couples TRBV5-1 to TRBJ2-7, with 12 nucleotides matching TRBD2. Germline CDR1 reads SGHRS; CDR2 reads YFSETQ. The V gene end was trimmed by 3 bases and the J gene end by 4 bases; junction bases not matched to a gene: 5. The CDR3 covers 15 residues. Here the CDR3 DNA reads TGCGCCAGCAGCTACGGACTAGCGGGAACGTACGAGCAGTACTTC. Translation gives CASSYGLAGTYEQYF.

The rearrangement joins TRBV3-1 (or the pseudogene TRBV3-2) to TRBJ2-2, with 7 bases that match TRBD2. This CDR3 has 19 amino acids. CDR1 LGHDT and CDR2 YNNKEL come from the germline V gene (reference sequence). J was trimmed by 5 bases and V by 5 bases; bases with no gene match: 20. Written as DNA, the CDR3 is TGTGCCAGCAGCGGTCGGCGGGTTATCACGGGAGGAGGGACCGGGGAGCTGTTTTTT. Translation gives CASSGRRVITGGGTGELFF.

The chain recombines TRBV13 with TRBJ1-1, with 11 bases fitting TRBD1. V gave up 5 bases and J gave up 12 bases; unmatched junction bases: 11. Germline V CDR1 and CDR2: PRHDT, FYEKMQ (reference sequence). The CDR3 spans 14 residues. The CDR3 nucleotides read TGTGCCAGCAGCAAATACCGGGACAGGGGGAGACCTTTCTTT. Residues: CASSKYRDRGRPFF.

A word on this clone: The junction departs from the called germline gene at one end, perhaps through a read error. The rearrangement joins TRBV7-6 to TRBJ1-2; 8 bases map to TRBD1. Germline assignment: CDR1 SGHVS and CDR2 FNYEAQ. CDR3 length: 10 residues. In DNA form, the CDR3 reads TGTGCCAGCAGCACAGACAGGGGCGCCTTC. It specifies CASSTDRGAF.

The rearrangement links TRBV5-5 to TRBJ1-4; D unclear. Trimming took 0 bases from V and 11 from J, leaving 14 bases between them. Per the germline V gene, CDR1 is SGHKS and CDR2 is YYEKEE (reference sequence). There are 14 residues in the CDR3. CDR3 sequence: CASSLELGSGKLFF. CDR3 coding DNA: TGTGCCAGCAGCTTGGAACTGGGGAGTGGGAAACTGTTTTTT.

The J gene is TRBJ2-1, the V gene TRBV5-1; 10 bases agree with TRBD1. CDR3 length equals 14 residues. J lost 5 bases, V lost 3 bases, and 2 bases had no gene match. Germline CDR1 and CDR2: SGHRS and YFSETQ. The CDR3 DNA reads TGCGCCAGCAGCTCCGGGACAGGGGACAATGAGCAGTTCTTC. The encoded protein is CASSSGTGDNEQFF.

V and J are TRBV29-1 and TRBJ2-3; D remains ambiguous. This CDR3 spans 10 amino acids. Germline-derived CDR1 and CDR2 are SQVTM and ANQGSEA. Trimming removed 7 bases at V and 2 bases at J, with 4 bases between. The CDR3 nucleotides read TGCAGCGGAGCCACAGATACGCAGTATTTT. Residues: CSGATDTQYF.

This chain joins TRBV5-4 and TRBJ2-3; 7 bases line up with TRBD2. Germline values: CDR1 SGHNT, CDR2 YYREEE (reference sequence). The CDR3 is made up of 15 amino acids. With 3 bases clipped from V and 2 bases from J, the junction kept 6 bases outside the gene matches. CDR3 sequence reads: CASSSTSDPTDTQYF. For the CDR3, the DNA is TGTGCCAGCAGCTCCACTAGCGACCCCACAGATACGCAGTATTTT. The variable domain in full, with the rest retrieved from reference TRBV5-4 and TRBJ2-3, is ETGVTQSPTHLIKTRGQQVTLRCSSQSGHNTVSWYQQALGQGPQFIFQYYREEENGRGNFPPRFSGLQFPNYSSELNVNALELDDSALYLCASSSTSDPTDTQYFGPGTRLTVL.

This rearrangement joins TRBV27 to TRBJ1-1; 9 bases agree with TRBD1. This CDR3 region has 15 residues. Unmatched junction bases numbered 8, after V lost 5 bases and J lost 4 bases. From germline, CDR1 is MNHEY and CDR2 SMNVEV (reference sequence). The CDR3 here is CASSPQGALGTEAFF. The CDR3, as DNA: TGTGCCAGCAGTCCACAGGGGGCCTTGGGCACTGAAGCTTTCTTT.

The chain has TRBV5-4 and TRBJ2-4, with 9 bases identical to TRBD2. This CDR3 contains 15 residues. The V gene end was trimmed by 0 bases and the J gene end by 4 bases; junction bases not matched to a gene: 2. CDR1 is SGHNT and CDR2 is YYREEE in the germline V gene (reference sequence). CDR3 loop: CASSLGLADKNIQYF. In DNA, the CDR3 is TGTGCCAGCAGCTTGGGACTAGCGGATAAAAACATTCAGTACTTC.

The chain carries TRBV10-2 and TRBJ2-2; D perhaps matches TRBD1 (5 bases). The CDR3 loop spans 16 amino acids. The V gene's germline CDR1 is WSHSY and CDR2 SAAADI. V was clipped by 6 bases and J by 0 bases, with 14 bases between them. CDR3 amino acids: CASSDRLTSNTGELFF. In DNA form, the CDR3 reads TGCGCCAGCAGCGACAGATTAACCTCGAACACCGGGGAGCTGTTTTTT.

Only a few counts were recorded for this clone. This chain connects TRBV11-2 to TRBJ1-3, with TRBD1 matching 9 bases. Germline V lookup: CDR1 SGHAT, CDR2 FQNNGV. The CDR3 totals 16 residues. J lost 2 bases, V lost 5 bases, and 7 bases had no gene match. The CDR3 coding sequence is TGTGCCAGCAGCCTGGGACAGGGAGGAGCTGGAAACACCATATATTTT. It codes for CASSLGQGGAGNTIYF.

J is TRBJ2-3 and V is TRBV6-5, with TRBD2 matching 9 bases. V dropped 10 bases and J dropped 5; count of bases not matched to a gene: 10. Germline V gene sequence: CDR1 MNHEY, CDR2 SVGAGI. The CDR3 spans 14 residues. This CDR3 reads CATAGREGKDTQYF. CDR3 nucleotides: TGTGCCACCGCCGGGCGGGAGGGTAAAGATACGCAGTATTTT.

CDR3 sequence: CASSHRGLAADEQYF. Here the CDR3 DNA reads TGTGCCAGCAGCCACCGGGGTCTAGCGGCTGACGAGCAGTACTTC. The chain carries TRBV13 and TRBJ2-7; 7 bases agree with TRBD2. The germline gives CDR1 PRHDT, CDR2 FYEKMQ (reference sequence). V trimming: 5 bases; J trimming: 5 bases; junction bases outside the gene matches: 12. The CDR3 sequence is 15 residues long.

The chain employs TRBV5-6 and TRBJ1-5; D may be TRBD1 (6 bases). The germline V gene encodes CDR1 SGHDT and CDR2 YYEEEE. Trimming stripped 4 bases from V and 7 bases from J, with 15 bases between. CDR3 length: 14 residues. In nucleotides, the CDR3 is TGTGCCAGCAGCATCTGGACAGCTTGGCAGCCCCAGCATTTT. Translating gives CASSIWTAWQPQHF.

A remark on this clone: Additional DNA sequences in this sample encode the identical CDR3. This sequence joins TRBV5-1 and TRBJ2-7, with TRBD1 matching 7 bases. The CDR3 is 13 residues long. Germline V CDR1 and CDR2: SGHRS, YFSETQ. Losses at the gene ends were 0 bases for V and 4 bases for J; bases not matched to a gene: 1. The DNA for the CDR3 is TGCGCCAGCAGCTTGGAGGGGGCTTACGAGCAGTACTTC. It is translated as CASSLEGAYEQYF.

This clone has a single count. The chain recombines TRBV18 with TRBJ2-2, with 13 bases matching TRBD2. The germline V gene encodes CDR1 KGHSH and CDR2 LQKENI. Trimming cost V 5 bases and J 7 bases; bases outside gene matches: 7. This CDR3 comprises 16 residues. The CDR3 region has the DNA TGTGCCAGCTCATTCGGACTAGCGGGAGTACTCGGGGAGCTGTTTTTT. Translation: CASSFGLAGVLGELFF.